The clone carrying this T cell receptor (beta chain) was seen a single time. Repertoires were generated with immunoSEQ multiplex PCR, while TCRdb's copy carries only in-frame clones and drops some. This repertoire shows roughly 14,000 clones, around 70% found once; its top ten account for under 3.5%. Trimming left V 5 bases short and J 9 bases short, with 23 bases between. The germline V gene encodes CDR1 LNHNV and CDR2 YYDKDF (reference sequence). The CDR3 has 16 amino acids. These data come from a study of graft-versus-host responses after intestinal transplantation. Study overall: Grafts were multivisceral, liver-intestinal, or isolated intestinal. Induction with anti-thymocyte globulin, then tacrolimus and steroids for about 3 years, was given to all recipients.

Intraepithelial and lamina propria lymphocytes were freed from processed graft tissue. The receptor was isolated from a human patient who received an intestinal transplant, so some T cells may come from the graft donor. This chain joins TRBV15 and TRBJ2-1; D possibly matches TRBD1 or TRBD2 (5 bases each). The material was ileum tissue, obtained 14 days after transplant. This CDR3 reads CATSPLPGRGTSEQFF. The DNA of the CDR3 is TGTGCCACCAGCCCCCTCCCCGGACGTGGGACGTCTGAGCAGTTCTTC. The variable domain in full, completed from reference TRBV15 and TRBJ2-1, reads DAMVIQNPRYQVTQFGKPVTLSCSQTLNHNVMYWYQQKSSQAPKLLFHYYDKDFNNEADTPDNFQSRRPNTSFCFLDIRSPGLGDTAMYLCATSPLPGRGTSEQFFGPGTRLTVL.